The 21 T cell receptor beta chains below all came from one sample that was sequenced in a study of blood T cell repertoires in COVID-19. The method was immunoSEQ multiplex PCR; TCRdb's version includes in-frame clones alone and lacks a portion of them. The sample carries 350,000 to 400,000 clones, roughly 90% recorded once. The sequencing sample was made of PBMCs or T cells enriched from blood (not recorded which). All receptors come from a woman aged 25 to 39 with acute COVID-19.

The chain uses TRBV7-9 and TRBJ2-5, with a tentative D call TRBD2 (5 bases). The ends were cut back, 7 bases at V and 4 bases at J, with 16 bases in the middle. This CDR3 is built from 14 residues. Germline V gene lookup returns CDR1 SEHNR and CDR2 FQNEAQ (reference sequence). The CDR3 DNA sequence: TGTGCCAGCAACACCGGACTGTCTGGAGAGACCCAGTACTTC. Its translation is CASNTGLSGETQYF.

V and J are TRBV7-2 and TRBJ2-7; 9 nucleotides agree with TRBD1. This CDR3 spans 14 amino acids. Trimming at V came to 5 bases and at J to 4 bases, leaving 6 bases not matched to a gene. Per germline, CDR1 SGHTA and CDR2 FQGNSA. In nucleotides, the CDR3 is TGTGCCAGCAGCCGGACAGGGGAAAGGTACGAGCAGTACTTC. Amino acid sequence: CASSRTGERYEQYF.

This clone was seen once. The chain carries TRBV19 and TRBJ1-4; 7 bases agree with TRBD1. Germline-derived CDR1 and CDR2 are LNHDA and SQIVND (reference sequence). The CDR3 consists of 15 residues. The J segment lost 7 bases and the V segment lost 7 bases, leaving 12 bases of the junction unmatched. Written as DNA, the CDR3 is TGTGCCAGTACCCACAGGGGACCCTTTGGTGAAAAACTGTTTTTT. Translated, it gives CASTHRGPFGEKLFF.

CDR3 in amino acids: CASSVAAGPRGLDGELFF. The CDR3 DNA follows: TGTGCCAGCAGCGTAGCCGCGGGCCCCAGGGGGCTAGACGGGGAGCTGTTTTTT. V and J are TRBV9 and TRBJ2-2; 8 bases are shared with TRBD1. Looked up from germline, CDR1 is SGDLS and CDR2 is YYNGEE. The CDR3 spans 18 residues. Trimming removed 0 bases from V and 7 bases from J; junction bases left unmatched: 14.

The chain has TRBV5-1 and TRBJ2-7; a weak D match, TRBD2 (6 bases). With 4 bases removed from V and 3 bases from J, the gap between germline ends came to 14 bases. In germline, CDR1 is SGHRS, CDR2 YFSETQ. The CDR3 spans 14 residues. The CDR3 bases are TGCGCCAGCAGCAGAACTACCGGGAGCTACGAGCAGTACTTC. Encoded protein: CASSRTTGSYEQYF.

This chain links TRBV28 with TRBJ2-7, with D unresolved. The CDR3 contains 10 residues. Trimming removed 8 bases at V and 2 bases at J, with 4 bases between. The germline gives CDR1 MDHEN, CDR2 SYDVKM. CDR3 amino acids: CASGPYEQYF. The CDR3 DNA is TGTGCCAGCGGGCCCTACGAGCAGTACTTC.

This chain links TRBV6-5 with TRBJ2-7; possible D gene TRBD2, 7 bases. CDR1 is MNHEY and CDR2 is SVGAGI in the germline V gene. The V and J ends lost 0 bases and 5 bases respectively, with 14 bases between them. The CDR3 sequence is 15 residues long. CDR3 sequence: CASSYSTGGWDEQYF. The CDR3 nucleotides read TGTGCCAGCAGTTACTCGACGGGGGGCTGGGACGAGCAGTACTTC.

The chain uses TRBV10-3 and TRBJ1-1, with TRBD1 matching over 9 bases. V was clipped by 6 bases and J by 0 bases; unmatched bases: 5. The CDR3 has 15 residues. CDR1 and CDR2 from the germline V gene are ENHRY and SYGVKD. In DNA, the CDR3 is TGTGCCATCAGACCCGGACAGGGGATGAACACTGAAGCTTTCTTT. Translation: CAIRPGQGMNTEAFF.

The chain recombines TRBV5-1 with TRBJ2-2, with 13 bases that match TRBD2. The CDR3 spans 20 residues. From germline, CDR1 is SGHRS and CDR2 YFSETQ. Trimming cost V 2 bases and J 4 bases; bases outside gene matches: 14. DNA for the CDR3: TGCGCCAGCAGCTTCACCGTACTAGCGGGGGGGCTTCGGAGCACCGGGGAGCTGTTTTTT. Protein product: CASSFTVLAGGLRSTGELFF.

The chain has TRBV27 and TRBJ1-5; D may be TRBD1 (5 bases). V was pared by 2 bases and J by 7 bases, with 24 bases between. This CDR3 is built from 18 residues. Germline loops: CDR1 MNHEY, CDR2 SMNVEV (reference sequence). The CDR3 protein is CASSLKAFGRPGNQPQHF. Here the CDR3 DNA reads TGTGCCAGCAGTTTAAAGGCTTTTGGACGGCCAGGGAACCAGCCCCAGCATTTT.

This chain connects TRBV5-6 to TRBJ1-2; possibly TRBD1 for D (6 bases). Germline CDR1 is SGHDT and CDR2 is YYEEEE. Trimming left V 4 bases short and J 5 bases short, with 12 bases between. There are 13 residues in the CDR3. CDR3 DNA: TGTGCCAGCAGCCGAGACAGGCAGTATGGCTACACCTTC. It translates to CASSRDRQYGYTF.

The chain carries TRBV5-1 and TRBJ1-1, with 7 bases fitting TRBD1. Trimming took 0 bases from V and 4 from J; bases not matched to a gene: 0. CDR1 is SGHRS, CDR2 YFSETQ, per germline. The CDR3 has 13 residues. The CDR3 here is CASSLDRGTEAFF. The DNA for the CDR3 is TGCGCCAGCAGCTTGGACAGGGGCACTGAAGCTTTCTTT.

The chain is built from TRBV5-8 and TRBJ2-7; 7 bases map to TRBD1. This CDR3 has 14 residues. Germline CDR1 SGHTS, CDR2 YDEGEE. Germline trimming cut 4 bases from V and 6 bases from J; bases unmatched to any gene: 10. CDR3 sequence reads: CASSLRQGNSEQYF. The DNA for the CDR3 is TGTGCCAGCAGCCTCCGACAGGGAAACAGCGAGCAGTACTTC.

CDR3 protein: CASSPGGFRGQTEAFF. The CDR3 DNA is TGTGCCAGCAGCCCTGGTGGTTTTAGGGGGCAAACTGAAGCTTTCTTT. This sequence joins TRBV3-1 (or the pseudogene TRBV3-2) and TRBJ1-1; 7 nucleotides match TRBD1. V dropped 4 bases and J dropped 5; count of bases not matched to a gene: 13. The CDR3 covers 16 residues. The germline CDR1 and CDR2 sequences are LGHDT and YNNKEL (reference sequence).

The chain employs TRBV6-1 and TRBJ1-5; 7 positions match TRBD1. Germline CDR1 is MNHNS and CDR2 is SASEGT. The CDR3 spans 14 residues. The V gene end was trimmed by 3 bases and the J gene end by 4 bases; junction bases not matched to a gene: 3. The CDR3 DNA reads TGTGCCAGCAGTGACCGGACAGGAAATCAGCCCCAGCATTTT. It translates to CASSDRTGNQPQHF.

The rearrangement joins TRBV30 to TRBJ1-1; D not certain. Germline V lookup: CDR1 GTSNPN, CDR2 SVGIG (reference sequence). V gave up 3 bases and J gave up 1 base, with 9 bases separating them. The CDR3 extends over 13 amino acids. As DNA, the CDR3 is TGTGCCTGGAGCCCCCTCGGGAACACTGAAGCTTTCTTT. This sequence encodes CAWSPLGNTEAFF. The full variable domain, its missing parts supplied by reference TRBV30 and TRBJ1-1, is SQTIHQWPATLVQPVGSPLSLECTVEGTSNPNLYWYRQAAGRGLQLLFYSVGIGQISSEVPQNLSASRPQDRQFILSSKKLLLSDSGFYLCAWSPLGNTEAFFGQGTRLTVV.

V usage is TRBV6-4 and J usage is TRBJ1-1; possible D gene TRBD1, 5 bases. Germline assignment: CDR1 MRHNA and CDR2 SNTAGT. V dropped 2 bases and J dropped 7 bases, with 11 bases sitting between them. The CDR3 spans 13 residues. This chain's CDR3 is CASSDETEDEAFF. DNA for the CDR3: TGTGCCAGCAGTGACGAGACAGAAGATGAAGCTTTCTTT.

The chain is built from TRBV7-8 and TRBJ1-1, with 7 nucleotides matching TRBD1. Germline V gives CDR1 SGHVS, CDR2 FQNEAQ. V shed 2 bases, J shed 6 bases, and the junction held 9 bases outside the gene matches. CDR3 length equals 15 residues. The CDR3 loop reads CASSLLQGKGAEAFF. CDR3 coding DNA: TGTGCCAGCAGCTTACTACAGGGGAAAGGGGCTGAAGCTTTCTTT.

V gene TRBV5-1 combines with J gene TRBJ1-1; 8 bases fit TRBD1. CDR1 and CDR2 (germline): SGHRS, YFSETQ. Losses at the gene ends were 6 bases for V and 7 bases for J; bases not matched to a gene: 11. The CDR3 totals 14 residues. The DNA for the CDR3 is TGCGCCAGCACCTCGGACAGGGCTAGTGGTGAAGCTTTCTTT. It codes for CASTSDRASGEAFF.

This chain joins TRBV4-2 and TRBJ2-7; 7 bases line up with TRBD1. Germline CDR1 and CDR2: LGHNA and YNFKEQ. V was clipped by 1 base and J by 1 base; unmatched bases: 10. The CDR3 sequence is 17 residues long. Here the CDR3 reads CASSQVSSGGRSYEQYF. The CDR3 DNA reads as TGTGCCAGCAGCCAAGTGTCATCAGGGGGTCGTTCCTACGAGCAGTACTTC.

The chain recombines TRBV4-2 with TRBJ1-6; unclear D gene. Germline CDR1 LGHNA, CDR2 YNFKEQ. This CDR3 is 14 amino acids long. The V end lost 4 bases, the J end lost 8 bases, and 12 bases lay between the germline ends. The CDR3 is CASSLRTGDSPLHF. The CDR3 DNA reads as TGTGCCAGCAGCCTCCGGACGGGAGATTCACCCCTCCACTTT.